This T cell receptor beta chain was captured by sequencing in a study of T cells after yellow fever vaccination. TCRdb re-derived calls from the 5' RACE reads in MiXCR, one entry per CDR3 protein. The table records hundreds of thousands of distinct CDR3 sequences, 15% to 20% of them present only once. The sample consisted of PBMCs, taken 15 days after the yellow fever booster vaccination. The receptor comes from a man under 40 who received the YFV17D yellow fever vaccine.

The CDR3 here is CASSEYTTRSSQYF. Written as DNA, the CDR3 is TGTGCCAGCAGTGAATATACGACTAGATCTTCGCAGTATTTT. The V and J genes are TRBV25-1 and TRBJ2-3, with TRBD2 as a possible D gene (6 bases). The CDR3 has 14 amino acids. Per germline, CDR1 MGHDK and CDR2 SYGVNS. Between the trimmed V and J ends, which lost 0 bases and 10 bases, there was a span of 14 bases.